One and the same sample provided the 14 T cell receptor beta chains below, sequenced in a study of blood T cell repertoires in COVID-19 (dated by TCRdb to about 2020). The library was generated by the immunoSEQ multiplex PCR assay. This immuneACCESS table, as held by TCRdb, lists in-frame sequences with V and J called but not all clones. Of the missing ones, under half trace to an unresolved V gene in checked studies; the others have no known cause. This sample is represented by about 230,000 clones; around 84% of them were singletons. 9.5% to 13% of the sample is in the top ten clones. Source material: peripheral blood. The receptors shown here come from a man aged 50-60 years with COVID-19, enrolled during active disease.

V usage is TRBV6-5 and J usage is TRBJ2-5; the D gene is possibly TRBD1 (6 bases). V was cut by 6 bases and J by 2 bases, with 16 bases left in between. The CDR3 has 15 residues. CDR1 is MNHEY and CDR2 is SVGAGI in the germline V gene. In nucleotides, the CDR3 is TGTGCCAGCAGCTACCACAGGGTGGGTCAAGAGACCCAGTACTTC. Translation: CASSYHRVGQETQYF.

The chain employs TRBV11-3 and TRBJ2-5; TRBD2 aligns across 12 bases. The trim removed 1 base at V and 5 bases at J, leaving 2 bases unmatched. Germline CDR1 reads SGHNT; CDR2 reads YENEEA. CDR3 length: 15 amino acids. The CDR3 loop is CASSLGTSGIETQYF. The CDR3 nucleotides read TGTGCCAGCAGCTTAGGGACTAGCGGGATCGAGACCCAGTACTTC.

In its sample, this clone was seen once. The V and J genes are TRBV7-3 and TRBJ2-3; D call uncertain. From germline, CDR1 is SGHTA and CDR2 FQGTGA. The CDR3 is 14 residues long. Trimming shortened V by 5 bases and J by 4 bases, and 13 bases separated the two germline ends. The DNA of the CDR3 is TGTGCCAGCAGCCTGCTCGGGTTTTCAGATACGCAGTATTTT. The encoded protein is CASSLLGFSDTQYF.

This chain uses TRBV5-8 with TRBJ1-2; 8 bases agree with TRBD1. This CDR3 has 15 residues. CDR1 and CDR2 from the germline V gene are SGHTS and YDEGEE. J was trimmed by 4 bases and V by 0 bases; bases with no gene match: 5. The CDR3 DNA sequence: TGTGCCAGCAGCTTGGCCTCAGGGGGCCCCTATGGCTACACCTTC. This sequence encodes CASSLASGGPYGYTF.

DNA for the CDR3: TGTGCCTGGAGTACTCCAGCGGGGACTAGCACAGATACGCAGTATTTT. Translating it yields CAWSTPAGTSTDTQYF. The gene calls are TRBV30 and TRBJ2-3, with 7 positions matching TRBD2. The germline V gene encodes CDR1 GTSNPN and CDR2 SVGIG (reference sequence). J gave up 0 bases and V 2 bases, and 8 bases lay outside the gene matches. The length of the CDR3 is 16 residues.

This clone appeared a single time. The chain combines TRBV27 with TRBJ2-2; D is possibly TRBD2 (6 bases). V lost 4 bases to trimming and J lost 4 bases, with 19 bases between them. This CDR3 region has 17 residues. Germline V gives CDR1 MNHEY, CDR2 SMNVEV (reference sequence). The CDR3 nucleotides are TGTGCCAGCAGTTCCCGTGGGTGGGGGGTGGTCACCGGGGAGCTGTTTTTT. It translates to CASSSRGWGVVTGELFF.

The CDR3 loop is CASSPQGALNYGYTF. The CDR3 coding sequence is TGTGCCAGCAGCCCCCAGGGGGCCCTAAACTATGGCTACACCTTC. V usage is TRBV11-2 and J usage is TRBJ1-2, with 8 bases identical to TRBD1. Looked up from germline, CDR1 is SGHAT and CDR2 is FQNNGV. The CDR3 loop spans 15 amino acids. V lost 5 bases to trimming and J lost 2 bases; unmatched junction nucleotides: 7. The full variable domain, in which reference TRBV11-2 and TRBJ1-2 provide the parts outside the CDR3, is EAGVAQSPRYKIIEKRQSVAFWCNPISGHATLYWYQQILGQGPKLLIQFQNNGVVDDSQLPKDRFSAERLKGVDSTLKIQPAKLEDSAVYLCASSPQGALNYGYTFGSGTRLTVV.

V and J are TRBV3-1 (or the pseudogene TRBV3-2) and TRBJ2-5, with 7 bases lining up with TRBD1. This CDR3 comprises 14 residues. V lost 10 bases, J lost 5 bases, and 13 bases stayed unmatched. Germline CDR1 is LGHDT and CDR2 is YNNKEL (reference sequence). Here the CDR3 DNA reads TGTGCCACCTCACCGAAAGGGGGCTATGAGACCCAGTACTTC. It codes for CATSPKGGYETQYF.

The chain recombines TRBV3-1 (or the pseudogene TRBV3-2) with TRBJ2-2, with TRBD2 matching over 7 bases. The CDR3 has 18 amino acids. Germline lookup yields CDR1 LGHDT and CDR2 YNNKEL (reference sequence). The J segment lost 2 bases and the V segment lost 4 bases, leaving 13 bases of the junction unmatched. The CDR3: CASSRRRGRVPNTGELFF. The CDR3 DNA sequence: TGTGCCAGCAGCCGCCGCCGGGGGAGGGTTCCAAACACCGGGGAGCTGTTTTTT.

The genes are TRBV18 and TRBJ1-1; the match to TRBD1 covers 10 bases. The V gene's germline CDR1 is KGHSH and CDR2 LQKENI. The CDR3 loop spans 13 amino acids. V gave up 6 bases and J gave up 11 bases; unmatched junction bases: 9. The CDR3 DNA reads as TGTGCCAGCTCCCCCGGGACAGGGGATAGTGCTTTCTTT. Protein sequence: CASSPGTGDSAFF.

V gene TRBV11-2 combines with J gene TRBJ2-1; 8 bases are a match to TRBD2. Germline CDR1 reads SGHAT; CDR2 reads FQNNGV. The CDR3 is 14 amino acids. The ends lost 5 bases at V and 7 bases at J; junction bases unmatched: 7. The CDR3 spells CASSQAGGINEQFF. DNA of the CDR3: TGTGCCAGCAGCCAGGCGGGAGGAATAAATGAGCAGTTCTTC. The whole variable domain, remainder taken from reference TRBV11-2 and TRBJ2-1, is EAGVAQSPRYKIIEKRQSVAFWCNPISGHATLYWYQQILGQGPKLLIQFQNNGVVDDSQLPKDRFSAERLKGVDSTLKIQPAKLEDSAVYLCASSQAGGINEQFFGPGTRLTVL.

This chain links TRBV10-3 with TRBJ2-1, with a weak D call TRBD2 (5 bases). Germline V gene sequence: CDR1 ENHRY, CDR2 SYGVKD. There are 14 residues in the CDR3. The V gene lost 7 bases and the J gene lost 1 base, with 11 bases spanning the gap. Here the CDR3 DNA reads TGTGCCATCATGGGCGGGCAGTCCTACAATGAGCAGTTCTTC. Amino acid sequence: CAIMGGQSYNEQFF.

The rearrangement links TRBV12-3 or TRBV12-4 to TRBJ1-5, with D perhaps matching TRBD1 (6 bases). V was clipped by 5 bases and J by 5 bases, with 10 bases between them. The CDR3 contains 13 residues. The CDR3 loop is CASSGQGYQPQHF. As DNA, the CDR3 is TGTGCCAGCAGTGGGCAGGGGTATCAGCCCCAGCATTTT.

The V gene is TRBV6-5, the J gene TRBJ1-5, with D possibly being TRBD1 (6 bases). The V end was cut by 2 bases, the J end by 7 bases, with 12 bases between. This CDR3 is built from 14 residues. Germline CDR1 is MNHEY and CDR2 is SVGAGI. The CDR3 DNA is TGTGCCAGCAGTTACCCAAAGGGGGACCAGCCCCAGCATTTT. This translates into CASSYPKGDQPQHF.